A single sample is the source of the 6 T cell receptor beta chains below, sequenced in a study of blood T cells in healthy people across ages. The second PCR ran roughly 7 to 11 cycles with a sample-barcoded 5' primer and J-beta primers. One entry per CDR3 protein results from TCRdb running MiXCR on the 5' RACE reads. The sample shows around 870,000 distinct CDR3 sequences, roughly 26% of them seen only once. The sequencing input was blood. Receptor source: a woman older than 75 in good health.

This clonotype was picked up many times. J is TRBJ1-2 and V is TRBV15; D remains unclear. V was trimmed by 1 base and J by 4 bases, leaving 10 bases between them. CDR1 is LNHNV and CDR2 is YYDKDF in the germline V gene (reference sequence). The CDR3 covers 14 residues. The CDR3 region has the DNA TGTGCCACCAGCAGAGGGGAAAGGACCTATGGCTACACCTTC. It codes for CATSRGERTYGYTF.

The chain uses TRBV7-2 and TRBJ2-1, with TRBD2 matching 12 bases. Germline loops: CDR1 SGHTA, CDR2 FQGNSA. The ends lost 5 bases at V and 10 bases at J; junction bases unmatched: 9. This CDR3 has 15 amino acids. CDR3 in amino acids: CASSTWTSGKEEQFF. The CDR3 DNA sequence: TGTGCCAGCAGCACCTGGACTAGCGGGAAAGAGGAGCAGTTCTTC.

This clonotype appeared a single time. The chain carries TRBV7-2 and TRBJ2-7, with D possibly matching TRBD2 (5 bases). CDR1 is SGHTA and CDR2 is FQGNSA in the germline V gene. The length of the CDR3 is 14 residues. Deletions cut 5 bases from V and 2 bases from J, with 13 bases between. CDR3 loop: CASSPRVSTYEQYF. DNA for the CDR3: TGTGCCAGCAGCCCGCGGGTTTCCACCTACGAGCAGTACTTC.

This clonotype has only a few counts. Here the CDR3 reads CASSQEYGGAYNEQFF. CDR3 nucleotide sequence: TGCGCCAGCAGCCAAGAGTACGGGGGGGCTTACAATGAGCAGTTCTTC. The genes are TRBV4-3 and TRBJ2-1; 8 positions match TRBD2. CDR3 length: 16 residues. The germline gives CDR1 LGHNA, CDR2 YSLEER. The V and J ends lost 0 bases and 4 bases, in that order; junction bases with no gene match: 5.

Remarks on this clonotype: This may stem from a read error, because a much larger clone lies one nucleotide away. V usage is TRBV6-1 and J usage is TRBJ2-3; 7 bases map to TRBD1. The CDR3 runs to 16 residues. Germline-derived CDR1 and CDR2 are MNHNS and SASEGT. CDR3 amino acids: CTSSKRQGSYSDTQYF. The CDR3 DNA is TGTACCAGCAGCAAAAGACAGGGTTCTTATTCAGATACGCAGTATTTT.

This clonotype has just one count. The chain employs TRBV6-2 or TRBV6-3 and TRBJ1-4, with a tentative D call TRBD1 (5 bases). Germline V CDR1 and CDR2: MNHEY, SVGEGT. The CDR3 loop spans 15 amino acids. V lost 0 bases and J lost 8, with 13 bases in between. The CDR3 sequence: CASSYSAGPSEKLFF. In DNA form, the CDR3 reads TGTGCCAGCAGTTACTCCGCAGGGCCCAGCGAAAAACTGTTTTTT.